This TCR beta chain is from a study of identical twins. Trimming shortened V by 5 bases and J by 7 bases, and 18 bases separated the two germline ends. This CDR3 is built from 14 residues. Germline V gives CDR1 SGHTA, CDR2 FQGNSA. Via MiXCR, TCRdb re-called the 5' RACE reads, giving one row per CDR3 protein. The table records roughly 480,000 distinct CDR3 sequences, less than 25% of them present only once. Study-wide findings and caveats: The abundant beta clonotypes from cord blood had fewer insertions, and memory repertoires had none of this.

As for this clonotype: Its specificity is not known.

These data are also associated with another study on T cells expressing NK-cell markers. From that study: Sorted CD3+CD56-NKG2C+, CD3+CD56+NKG2C+ and CD3+CD56+NKG2C- T cells supplied the TCR beta repertoires. The study sequenced eight donors, seven HCMV-seropositive and one seronegative.

The source is a woman aged 18 to 35 in good health. Source material: CD4+ T cells sorted from blood. V and J are TRBV7-2 and TRBJ2-7; maybe TRBD1 (5 bases). Here the CDR3 DNA reads TGTGCCAGCAGCACGGCCGGACACACCGGGGAGCAGTACTTC. Protein product: CASSTAGHTGEQYF.